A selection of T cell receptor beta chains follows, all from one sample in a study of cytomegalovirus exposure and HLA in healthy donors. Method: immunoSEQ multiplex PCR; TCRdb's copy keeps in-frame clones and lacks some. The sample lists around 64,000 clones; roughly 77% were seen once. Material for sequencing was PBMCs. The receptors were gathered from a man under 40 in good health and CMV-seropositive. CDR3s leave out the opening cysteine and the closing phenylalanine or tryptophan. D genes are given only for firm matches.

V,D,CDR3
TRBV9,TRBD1,ASSVEGARRGNTIY
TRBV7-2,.,ACRGEGGSDTQY
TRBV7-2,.,ASSLAGGSGNTIY
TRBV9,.,ASSVGNQRAPLH
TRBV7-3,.,ASSPVAEHEQY
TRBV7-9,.,ASSLKERGSPLH
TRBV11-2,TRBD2,ASSPMGGLGETQY
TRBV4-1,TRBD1,ASSQTGEVGYGYT
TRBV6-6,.,ASSYLPGETQY
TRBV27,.,ASSLEGRSYNSPLH
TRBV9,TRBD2,ASSVGLAGVGETQY
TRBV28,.,ASKGAPYGETQY
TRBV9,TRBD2,ASSAGLAATGELF
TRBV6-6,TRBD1,ASSFMGQGGEETQY
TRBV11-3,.,ASSYQGYGYT
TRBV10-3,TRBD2,AISTSGGAAKETQY
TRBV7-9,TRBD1,ASSSKQGHDSEAF
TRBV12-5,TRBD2,ASGPSGGTYNEQF
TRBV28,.,ASEPGHPYEQY
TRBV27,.,ASSSQGRVHNQPQH
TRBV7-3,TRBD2,ASSSGGPETQY
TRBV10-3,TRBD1,AISESYAGTGGSGANVLT
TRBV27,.,ASSSYSLNQPQH
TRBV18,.,ASSTTGTTNEKLF
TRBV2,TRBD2,ASSGLAGNTGELF
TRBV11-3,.,ASSQGANTGELF
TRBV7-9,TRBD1,ASSLAGRGYGYT
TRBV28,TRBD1,ASSLGMTWDSGPGANVLT
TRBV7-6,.,ASSPLPLPDTQY
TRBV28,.,ASGLAPINQPQH
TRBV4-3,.,ASSQLRQVVYGYT
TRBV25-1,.,ASSEQGLYGYT
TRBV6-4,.,ASSLEGGTEAF
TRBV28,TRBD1,ASNVEATGRGEQY
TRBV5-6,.,ASSLGQVNPFDAF
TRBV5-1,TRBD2,ASSLEGLAGGIFNEQF
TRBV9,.,ASSAQVGVVETQY
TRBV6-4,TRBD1,ASSEGTGGTEAF
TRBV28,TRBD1,ASFKPGQGGAQQY
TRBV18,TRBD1,ASSLGAGTGTEAF
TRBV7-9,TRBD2,ASRSGEGELF
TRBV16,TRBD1,ASSQPGQARNEKLF
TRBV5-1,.,ASSQAGTYGYT
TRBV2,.,ASIRVPNEKLF
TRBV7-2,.,ASSFPGRFYEQY
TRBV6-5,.,ASSYGRARDGYT
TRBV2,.,ASSGDTGLGGNTIY
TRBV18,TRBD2,ASSTTSGVSDTQY
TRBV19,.,ASSIGWQGSNYEQY
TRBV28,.,ASRLTGNTEAF
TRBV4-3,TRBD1,ASSQETGEGYT
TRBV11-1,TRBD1,ASSTRTGGSGNTIY
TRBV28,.,ASSDTGWVSYEQY
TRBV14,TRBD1,ASSQRTGGYEQY
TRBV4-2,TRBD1,ASSQDQIGGRANYGYT
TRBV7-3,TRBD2,ASSSGSGGALNTQY
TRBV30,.,AWSEAAALNYGYT
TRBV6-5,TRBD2,ASSYGLAGGYETQY